Sequencing of this T cell receptor beta chain was carried out in a study of blood T cell repertoires in COVID-19. Between the trimmed V and J ends, which lost 6 bases and 3 bases, there was a span of 9 bases. The CDR3 extends over 12 amino acids. Per germline, CDR1 MNHEY and CDR2 SVGAGI. TCRdb keeps only in-frame clones here, not all; method: immunoSEQ multiplex PCR. Among over 200,000 clones listed, 75% to 85% were seen once. Comment on this clone: The sample holds other DNA sequences that translate to the same CDR3.

This receptor was obtained from a man between 35 and 55 years old who had recovered from COVID-19. The chain recombines TRBV6-5 with TRBJ2-7; a possible D gene is TRBD2 (6 bases). The source material was peripheral blood. CDR3 nucleotide sequence: TGTGCCAGCAGAGGAGGGGACTACGAGCAGTACTTC. As protein: CASRGGDYEQYF.